The entry below describes one TCR beta chain. The specificity of this receptor is unknown. Per-base quality was not reported, and no clone a single base away is much larger than it. V loses 6 bases, J loses 5 bases, and the germline ends lie 14 bases apart. The germline V gene gives CDR1 as MNHEY and CDR2 as SVGAGI. The CDR3 holds 14 amino acids from the cysteine to the phenylalanine. The sequence is cut down to CDR3 DNA, 42 bases in frame from base 1. The sample comes from a study of control samples from healthy donors and cancer patients (dated by TCRdb to the early 2020s). The library was obtained by the immunoSEQ multiplex PCR assay. TCRdb retrieved this table from immuneACCESS and kept in-frame rearrangements only. Not all clones are present; in checked studies, unresolved V genes account for under half, and no reason is known for the remainder. The sample table shows around 48,000 clones, and more than 85% are seen once. Roughly a quarter of the sample is taken by the ten largest.

The V and J segments used are TRBV6-5 and TRBJ1-5, with the identity of the D gene unclear. The sequenced sample consisted of PBMCs. The source is a woman between 45 and 60 years old with head and neck cancer. The CDR3 protein: CASSPGSLYQPQHF. Read as DNA, the sequence is TGTGCCAGCAGCCCCGGGTCCCTGTATCAGCCCCAGCATTTT.